This T cell receptor (beta chain) was sequenced in a study of shared T cell receptors in the human thymus. TCRdb's copy holds only in-frame clones and misses some; the assay was immunoSEQ multiplex PCR. The sample consists of about 730,000 clones, 80% to 90% of them appearing once. CDR1 and CDR2 (germline): WSHSY, SAAADI. The CDR3 is 11 residues long. V shed 7 bases and J shed 5 bases, with 5 bases lying between them. The sample also formed part of further work on human thymus T cells. That source reports: Thymus pieces cut out during corrective heart surgery were the tissue that was used. What appeared biased in thymic and blood repertoires was the usage of V and J genes. Related research described strongly overlapping thymic repertoires in unrelated people.

The gene calls are TRBV10-2 and TRBJ2-2, with no clear D. Material for sequencing was thymocytes. The TCR originated in a girl under three years old with a congenital heart defect. Written as DNA, the CDR3 is TGCGCCAGCACCGTGACCGGGGAGCTGTTTTTT. Translating it yields CASTVTGELFF.